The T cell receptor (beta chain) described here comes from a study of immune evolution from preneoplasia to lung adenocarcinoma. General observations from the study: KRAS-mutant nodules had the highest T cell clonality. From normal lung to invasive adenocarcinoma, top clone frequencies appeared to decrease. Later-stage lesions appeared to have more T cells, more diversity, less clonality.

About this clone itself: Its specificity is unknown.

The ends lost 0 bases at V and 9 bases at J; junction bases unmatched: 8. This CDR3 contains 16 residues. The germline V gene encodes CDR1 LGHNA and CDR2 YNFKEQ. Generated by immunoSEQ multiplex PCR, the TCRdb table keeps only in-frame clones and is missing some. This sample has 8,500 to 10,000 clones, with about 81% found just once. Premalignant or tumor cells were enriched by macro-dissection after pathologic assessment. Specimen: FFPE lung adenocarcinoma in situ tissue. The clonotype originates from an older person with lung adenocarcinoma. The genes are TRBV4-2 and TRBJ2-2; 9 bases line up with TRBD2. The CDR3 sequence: CASSQDSAGGPRELFF. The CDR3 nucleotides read TGTGCCAGCAGCCAAGATTCGGCGGGGGGGCCCCGGGAGCTGTTTTTT.